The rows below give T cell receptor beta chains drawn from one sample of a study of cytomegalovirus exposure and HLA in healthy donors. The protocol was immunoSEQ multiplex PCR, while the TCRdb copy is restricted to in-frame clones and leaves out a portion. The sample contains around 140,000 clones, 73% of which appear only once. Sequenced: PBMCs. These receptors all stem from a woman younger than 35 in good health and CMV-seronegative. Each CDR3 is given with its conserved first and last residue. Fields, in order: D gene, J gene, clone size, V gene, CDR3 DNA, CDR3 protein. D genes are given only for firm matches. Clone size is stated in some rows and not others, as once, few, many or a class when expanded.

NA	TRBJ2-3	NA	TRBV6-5	TGTGCCAGCAGTTACGATGGGGCTACAGATACGCAGTATTTT	CASSYDGATDTQYF
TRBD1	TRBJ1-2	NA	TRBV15	TGTGCCACCAGCAGAGATGGGACAGGGCTCCTAGGTGGCTACACCTTC	CATSRDGTGLLGGYTF
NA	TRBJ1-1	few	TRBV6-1	TGTGCCAGCAGTGAAATCGAGTGGGAGGGCGCGGGCACTGAAGCTTTCTTT	CASSEIEWEGAGTEAFF
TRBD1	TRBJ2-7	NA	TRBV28	TGTGCCAGCAGTTCGCCCGACAGGGGGACCTACGAGCAGTACTTC	CASSSPDRGTYEQYF
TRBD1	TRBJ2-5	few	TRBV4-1	TGCGCCAGCAGCCCTGGAAAGGACAGGGCCTTCCAAGAGACCCAGTACTTC	CASSPGKDRAFQETQYF
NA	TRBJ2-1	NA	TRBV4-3	TGCGCCAGCAGCCAAGATAGGGGGAGTATGGGGAATGAGCAGTTCTTC	CASSQDRGSMGNEQFF
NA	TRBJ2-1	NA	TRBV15	TGTGCCACCAGCAGAAAAGGGGGGGATGAGCAGTTCTTC	CATSRKGGDEQFF
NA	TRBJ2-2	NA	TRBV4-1	TGCGCCAGCAGTCGTACGAGTCAAAGGGAGCTGTTTTTT	CASSRTSQRELFF
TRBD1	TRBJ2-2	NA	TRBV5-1	TGCGCCAGCAGCAAGGGACAGGGGAGCACCGGGGAGCTGTTTTTT	CASSKGQGSTGELFF
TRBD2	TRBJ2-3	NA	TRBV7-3	TGTGCCAGCAGCCTCACGGGGGGTGTCACAGATACGCAGTATTTT	CASSLTGGVTDTQYF
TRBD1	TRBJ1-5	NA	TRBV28	TGTGCCAGCAGTTTAAGGACAGGGACTTTTAGCAATCAGCCCCAGCATTTT	CASSLRTGTFSNQPQHF
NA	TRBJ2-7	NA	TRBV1	TGCACCAGCAGCCCGTCGGCACAGGGGGCCCGCGAGCAGTACTTC	CTSSPSAQGAREQYF
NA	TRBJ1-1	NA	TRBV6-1	TGTGCCAGCAGTGAACAGGGGTCGTGGACTGAAGCTTTCTTT	CASSEQGSWTEAFF
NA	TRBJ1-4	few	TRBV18	TGTGCCAGCTCCCAGTACGAAAAACTGTTTTTT	CASSQYEKLFF
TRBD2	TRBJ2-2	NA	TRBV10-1	TGCGCCAGCAGTGTAGCGGGGAGCACCGGGGAGCTGTTTTTT	CASSVAGSTGELFF
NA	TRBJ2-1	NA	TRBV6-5	TGTGCCAGCAGTTACTCAACAGGGATCACCTACAATGAGCAGTTCTTC	CASSYSTGITYNEQFF
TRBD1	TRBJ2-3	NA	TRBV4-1	TGCGCCAGCAGCCAACGACAGGGGGCAGATACGCAGTATTTT	CASSQRQGADTQYF
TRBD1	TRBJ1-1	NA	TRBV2	TGTGCCAGCAGGGGGGACAGGGTGATCGGAGGGAGGGCTTTCTTT	CASRGDRVIGGRAFF
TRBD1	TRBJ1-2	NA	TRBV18	TGTGCCAGCTCATCCCGGGACAGCAGTAACTATGGCTACACCTTC	CASSSRDSSNYGYTF
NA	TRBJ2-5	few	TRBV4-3	TGCGCCAGCAGCCAAGGTATCCCTAGTGGGGAGACCCAGTACTTC	CASSQGIPSGETQYF
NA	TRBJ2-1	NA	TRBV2	TGTGCCAGCAGTGACAGGGAGGCGGACAATGAGCAGTTCTTC	CASSDREADNEQFF
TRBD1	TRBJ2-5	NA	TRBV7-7	TGTGCTAGCAGCTTAGTGGGACAGGGGGGCAAGGAGACCCAGTACTTC	CASSLVGQGGKETQYF
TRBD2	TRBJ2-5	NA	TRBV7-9	TGTGCCAGCAGGCAAAGTAGCGGGAGTGGCTTGGGAGAGACCCAGTACTTC	CASRQSSGSGLGETQYF
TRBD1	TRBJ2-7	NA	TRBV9	TGTGCCAGCAGCGTCCGGGACAGAGACTACGAGCAGTACTTC	CASSVRDRDYEQYF
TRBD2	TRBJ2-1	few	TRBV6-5	TGTGCCAGCAGTACACTAGCGGGAGACGTCAATGAGCAGTTCTTC	CASSTLAGDVNEQFF
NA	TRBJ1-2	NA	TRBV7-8	TGTGCCAGCAGCCGGACAGCTGCTAACTATGGCTACACCTTC	CASSRTAANYGYTF
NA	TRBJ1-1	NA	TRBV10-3	TGTGCCATCAGTGGAGAGGGGAACACTGAAGCTTTCTTT	CAISGEGNTEAFF
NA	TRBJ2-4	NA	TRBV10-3	TGTGCCATCAGTGAGACAGATAGCGGTACAAACATTCAGTACTTC	CAISETDSGTNIQYF
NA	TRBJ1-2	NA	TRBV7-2	TGTGCCAGCAGCTTACCGACGGAGGGTTGGCGCTACACCTTC	CASSLPTEGWRYTF
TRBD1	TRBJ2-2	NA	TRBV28	TGTGCCAGCAACCTGGCAGGGGGCTACACCGGGGAGCTGTTTTTT	CASNLAGGYTGELFF
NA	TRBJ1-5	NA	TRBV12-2	TGTGCAAGTCGCTTCCTGATCCCTGAGGTTAGCAATCAGCCCCAGCATTTT	CASRFLIPEVSNQPQHF
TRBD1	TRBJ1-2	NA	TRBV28	TGTGCCAGCAGTCGGACAGGGGGAAGCTATGGCTACACCTTC	CASSRTGGSYGYTF
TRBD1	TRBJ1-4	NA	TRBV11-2	TGTGCCAGCAGTACAGGGGTTTCAACTAATGAAAAACTGTTTTTT	CASSTGVSTNEKLFF
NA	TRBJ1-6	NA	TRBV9	TGTGCCAGCAGCGTAGGATCGAGGGAGGATTCACCCCTCCACTTT	CASSVGSREDSPLHF
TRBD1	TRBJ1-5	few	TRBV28	TGTGCCAGCAGTTTTAGGGACAGGGGGATTGGACCCCAGCATTTT	CASSFRDRGIGPQHF
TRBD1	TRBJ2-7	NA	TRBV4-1	TGCGCCAGCAGCCAAGTGTTCGGACAGGGTATAACGGGACGCTACGAGCAGTACTTC	CASSQVFGQGITGRYEQYF
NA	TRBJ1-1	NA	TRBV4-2	TGTGCCAGCAGCCAAGATCAGGGAAGCCTCACTGAAGCTTTCTTT	CASSQDQGSLTEAFF